This passage covers 32 T cell receptor beta chains from one sample sequenced in a study of OX40 agonist ivuxolimab in advanced cancers. Sequenced by immunoSEQ multiplex PCR; TCRdb stores in-frame clones only, minus some. This sample yields around 70,000 clones, of which more than 65% are seen a single time; 1.1% belongs to the top ten. The sample was CD4+ or CD8+ T cells sorted from blood, taken in a trial of the OX40 agonist ivuxolimab. These receptors all come from an adult with an advanced solid tumor such as melanoma, head and neck, liver or kidney cancer.

The V and J genes are TRBV2 and TRBJ2-7; 12 bases agree with TRBD2. CDR1 SNHLY and CDR2 FYNNEI come from the germline V gene. This CDR3 comprises 14 residues. V lost 7 bases to trimming and J lost 6 bases; unmatched junction nucleotides: 7. In DNA form, the CDR3 reads TGTGCCAGCAAGGGACTAGCGGGTGTTAGCGAGCAGTACTTC. Its protein product is CASKGLAGVSEQYF. Combining the CDR3 with reference TRBV2 and TRBJ2-7 gives the whole variable domain EPEVTQTPSHQVTQMGQEVILRCVPISNHLYFYWYRQILGQKVEFLVSFYNNEISEKSEIFDDQFSVERPDGSNFTLKIRSTKLEDSAMYFCASKGLAGVSEQYFGPGTRLTVT.

This clone appeared a single time. The chain carries TRBV5-1 and TRBJ2-7; a weak D match, TRBD2 (6 bases). The CDR3 length is 14 residues. The germline V gene encodes CDR1 SGHRS and CDR2 YFSETQ. V was trimmed by 3 bases and J by 1 base, leaving 11 bases between them. CDR3 protein: CASSSGVDSYEQYF. The CDR3 DNA follows: TGCGCCAGCAGCTCGGGGGTTGATTCCTACGAGCAGTACTTC.

The genes are TRBV11-2 and TRBJ1-2; no definite D call. The CDR3 spans 12 residues. Germline V lookup: CDR1 SGHAT, CDR2 FQNNGV. Trimming left V 4 bases short and J 3 bases short, with 6 bases between. In nucleotides, the CDR3 is TGTGCCAGCAGCTCAACCTACTATGGCTACACCTTC. This sequence encodes CASSSTYYGYTF.

CDR3 bases: TGTGCCAGCTCACCGACTAATGCAGATACGCAGTATTTT. Its protein is CASSPTNADTQYF. This chain uses TRBV18 with TRBJ2-3, with D possibly being TRBD2 (5 bases). In germline, CDR1 is KGHSH, CDR2 LQKENI. This CDR3 is built from 13 residues. Deletions cut 3 bases from V and 4 bases from J, with 8 bases between.

J is TRBJ2-2 and V is TRBV7-2, with 7 bases matching TRBD1. The CDR3 is made up of 14 amino acids. Germline CDR1 and CDR2: SGHTA and FQGNSA. V was clipped by 5 bases and J by 9 bases; unmatched bases: 9. CDR3 in DNA: TGTGCCAGCAGCCCTCAAGACAGGGCGCGGGAGCTGTTTTTT. It translates to CASSPQDRARELFF. The full variable domain, with the rest looked up from reference TRBV7-2 and TRBJ2-2, is GAGVSQSPSNKVTEKGKDVELRCDPISGHTALYWYRQSLGQGLEFLIYFQGNSAPDKSGLPSDRFSAERTGGSVSTLTIQRTQQEDSAVYLCASSPQDRARELFFGEGSRLTVL.

The chain joins TRBV5-1 to TRBJ1-2; TRBD1 matches at 8 bases. The V gene's germline CDR1 is SGHRS and CDR2 YFSETQ. This CDR3 region has 14 residues. Trimming removed 0 bases from V and 4 bases from J; junction bases left unmatched: 2. CDR3 in DNA: TGCGCCAGCAGCTTGGGACAGGGGACCTATGGCTACACCTTC. This gives the protein CASSLGQGTYGYTF.

Remarks on this clone: A junction end diverges from the germline sequence, so it may reflect a read error. V and J are TRBV7-7 and TRBJ2-7; 7 bases agree with TRBD1. The CDR3 has 14 residues. CDR1 SSHAT and CDR2 FNYEAQ come from the germline V gene (reference sequence). In DNA form, the CDR3 reads TGTGCTAGCAGCTTAAACAGGGGCTCCTCCGAGCAGTACTTC. This sequence encodes CASSLNRGSSEQYF.

This chain uses TRBV6-5 with TRBJ1-2, with D perhaps matching TRBD1 (5 bases). The CDR3 is 14 amino acids. The germline CDR1 and CDR2 sequences are MNHEY and SVGAGI. V lost 5 bases to trimming and J lost 4 bases, with 14 bases between them. CDR3 amino acids: CASSEGATLYGYTF. DNA of the CDR3: TGTGCCAGCAGTGAAGGGGCCACGCTCTATGGCTACACCTTC.

The genes are TRBV6-5 and TRBJ2-1; D uncertain. This CDR3 has 13 amino acids. V lost 6 bases and J 2 bases, leaving 8 bases between the germline ends. The germline V gene has CDR1 MNHEY and CDR2 SVGAGI. This chain's CDR3 is CASRGSPYNEQFF. The DNA for the CDR3 is TGTGCCAGCAGGGGGTCGCCCTACAATGAGCAGTTCTTC.

This clone was seen a single time. This chain uses TRBV11-2 with TRBJ1-1; D is uncertain. The CDR3 totals 14 residues. From germline, CDR1 is SGHAT and CDR2 FQNNGV. The V gene lost 1 base and the J gene lost 4 bases, with 10 bases spanning the gap. The CDR3 DNA reads TGTGCCAGCAGCTTAGCTGGGAAAGGCACTGAAGCTTTCTTT. It yields the protein CASSLAGKGTEAFF.

V gene TRBV10-3 combines with J gene TRBJ2-3; D is undetermined. Deletions cut 4 bases from V and 0 bases from J, with 11 bases between. The CDR3 extends over 15 amino acids. CDR1 is ENHRY and CDR2 is SYGVKD in the germline V gene. CDR3 coding DNA: TGTGCCATCAGTGGCGAGCCTACTAGCACAGATACGCAGTATTTT. This sequence encodes CAISGEPTSTDTQYF.

CDR3 sequence (DNA): TGTGCCAGCAGTGAAGCGCTTGGGGGCGCGGGCTATGGCTACACCTTC. It yields the protein CASSEALGGAGYGYTF. This chain joins TRBV6-1 and TRBJ1-2; TRBD1 is a possible D gene (6 bases). Trimming removed 0 bases from V and 4 bases from J, with 15 bases in between. This CDR3 has 16 amino acids. CDR1 is MNHNS, CDR2 SASEGT, per germline.

In its sample, this clone was seen a few times. The J gene is TRBJ2-1, the V gene TRBV7-9; no clear D. CDR1 SEHNR and CDR2 FQNEAQ come from the germline V gene (reference sequence). V was cut by 5 bases and J by 11 bases, with 16 bases left in between. The CDR3 runs 13 residues. CDR3 in DNA: TGTGCCAGCAGCCCGAGTACCGATCCCAAGCAGTTCTTC. Translating it yields CASSPSTDPKQFF. The full variable domain, in which reference TRBV7-9 and TRBJ2-1 provide the parts outside the CDR3, is DTGVSQNPRHKITKRGQNVTFRCDPISEHNRLYWYRQTLGQGPEFLTYFQNEAQLEKSRLLSDRFSAERPKGSFSTLEIQRTEQGDSAMYLCASSPSTDPKQFFGPGTRLTVL.

This clone was detected only a few times. The V call is TRBV10-1, the J call TRBJ2-3; D tentatively fits TRBD1 or TRBD2 (5 bases each). The CDR3 has 15 amino acids. Germline CDR1 WNHNN, CDR2 SYGVQD (reference sequence). V was cut by 3 bases and J by 2 bases, with 12 bases left in between. CDR3 DNA sequence: TGCGCCAGCAGTGAAAGTCAGGGAGTCACAGATACGCAGTATTTT. This gives the protein CASSESQGVTDTQYF.

The chain employs TRBV5-4 and TRBJ2-7; D remains ambiguous. The CDR3 totals 11 residues. Germline CDR1 reads SGHNT; CDR2 reads YYREEE (reference sequence). Trimming left V 0 bases short and J 4 bases short, with 2 bases between. The CDR3 sequence is CASSLEYEQYF. Here the CDR3 DNA reads TGTGCCAGCAGCTTGGAATACGAGCAGTACTTC.

This chain joins TRBV28 and TRBJ1-3, with D possibly being TRBD1 (5 bases). CDR3 size: 16 residues. V was pared by 5 bases and J by 0 bases, with 14 bases between. The germline V gene has CDR1 MDHEN and CDR2 SYDVKM. The CDR3 loop reads CASSPGDRSSGNTIYF. Written as DNA, the CDR3 is TGTGCCAGCAGTCCCGGGGACCGGAGCTCTGGAAACACCATATATTTT.

This clone has a single count. This rearrangement joins TRBV9 to TRBJ2-2; no clear D gene. Germline CDR1 SGDLS, CDR2 YYNGEE. The germline V and J ends were trimmed by 4 bases and 4 bases, with 5 bases remaining between them. The CDR3 is 12 amino acids. The chain's CDR3 is CASSLSTGELFF. The DNA of the CDR3 is TGTGCCAGCAGCCTCAGCACCGGGGAGCTGTTTTTT.

The gene calls are TRBV2 and TRBJ1-2; tentatively, D is TRBD1 (5 bases). Germline CDR1 reads SNHLY; CDR2 reads FYNNEI. The CDR3 spans 12 residues. V gave up 6 bases and J gave up 3 bases, with 8 bases separating them. CDR3 sequence (DNA): TGTGCCAGCAGGGGGGATTACTATGGCTACACCTTC. Translation: CASRGDYYGYTF.

V and J are TRBV2 and TRBJ2-2, with D possibly being TRBD1 (7 bases). V gave up 9 bases and J gave up 4 bases, with 15 bases separating them. The CDR3 has 14 residues. Per germline, CDR1 SNHLY and CDR2 FYNNEI. CDR3 loop: CASTGTAGTGELFF. For the CDR3, the DNA is TGTGCCAGTACCGGGACAGCGGGCACCGGGGAGCTGTTTTTT.

This clone is a singleton in its sample. V usage is TRBV11-1 and J usage is TRBJ2-7, with D uncertain. CDR1 and CDR2 from the germline V gene are SGHAT and FQDESV (reference sequence). V dropped 3 bases and J dropped 5 bases, with 5 bases sitting between them. This CDR3 is built from 11 residues. The CDR3: CASSLAHEQYF. CDR3 nucleotides: TGTGCCAGCAGCTTGGCTCACGAGCAGTACTTC.

The chain links TRBV5-1 to TRBJ1-5; no firm D call. This CDR3 has 15 residues. The ends were cut back, 0 bases at V and 4 bases at J, with 11 bases in the middle. The V gene's germline CDR1 is SGHRS and CDR2 YFSETQ. CDR3 region: CASSLAGVPNQPQHF. CDR3 bases: TGCGCCAGCAGCTTGGCCGGCGTTCCTAATCAGCCCCAGCATTTT. The complete variable domain, with remaining parts taken from reference TRBV5-1 and TRBJ1-5, reads KAGVTQTPRYLIKTRGQQVTLSCSPISGHRSVSWYQQTPGQGLQFLFEYFSETQRNKGNFPGRFSGRQFSNSRSEMNVSTLELGDSALYLCASSLAGVPNQPQHFGDGTRLSIL.

This clone was seen just once. The chain recombines TRBV6-4 with TRBJ1-2; D gene unclear. Between the trimmed V and J ends, which lost 2 bases and 5 bases, there was a span of 9 bases. This CDR3 is 13 amino acids long. From germline, CDR1 is MRHNA and CDR2 SNTAGT. The CDR3 sequence: CASSDHNGYGYTF. CDR3 nucleotides: TGTGCCAGCAGTGACCACAACGGGTATGGCTACACCTTC.

The chain uses TRBV10-3 and TRBJ2-1; either TRBD1 or TRBD2 may supply D (5 bases each). The CDR3 runs to 17 residues. Germline V gene sequence: CDR1 ENHRY, CDR2 SYGVKD. V was clipped by 0 bases and J by 5 bases, with 17 bases between them. The CDR3 DNA follows: TGTGCCATCAGTGAGTCGATAGGTCGTTGGGGGAACAATGAGCAGTTCTTC. It specifies CAISESIGRWGNNEQFF.

This clone came up once. The rearrangement joins TRBV6-6 to TRBJ2-5; D is ambiguous. CDR1 MNHNY and CDR2 SVGAGI come from the germline V gene (reference sequence). V was pared by 2 bases and J by 2 bases, with 6 bases between. The CDR3 length is 13 residues. CDR3 sequence: CASSYPLQETQYF. CDR3 DNA sequence: TGTGCCAGCAGTTACCCGCTACAAGAGACCCAGTACTTC.

The J gene is TRBJ2-1, the V gene TRBV2; unclear D gene. V lost 8 bases and J 5 bases, leaving 13 bases between the germline ends. CDR3 length: 13 residues. Germline V gene sequence: CDR1 SNHLY, CDR2 FYNNEI. In DNA, the CDR3 is TGTGCCAGCTCGTTCCGGATTAACAATGAGCAGTTCTTC. It encodes CASSFRINNEQFF.

The chain employs TRBV27 and TRBJ1-2; 7 bases line up with TRBD1. The CDR3 length is 14 residues. Trimming took 4 bases from V and 3 from J; bases not matched to a gene: 5. From germline, CDR1 is MNHEY and CDR2 SMNVEV (reference sequence). The chain's CDR3 is CASSYRQGHYGYTF. As DNA, the CDR3 is TGTGCCAGCAGTTATAGACAGGGCCACTATGGCTACACCTTC.

This clone was observed a handful of times. The J gene is TRBJ1-5, the V gene TRBV7-2; maybe TRBD1 (5 bases). V was shortened by 10 bases and J by 3 bases, with 13 bases between the two germline ends. Germline V CDR1 and CDR2: SGHTA, FQGNSA. The CDR3 is made up of 13 amino acids. The CDR3 coding sequence is TGTGCCATCGGGGCAGATTACAATCAGCCCCAGCATTTT. Its translation: CAIGADYNQPQHF.

This clone was counted a few times. J is TRBJ1-1 and V is TRBV14; TRBD1 is a possible D gene (5 bases). V was trimmed by 4 bases and J by 5 bases, leaving 14 bases between them. The CDR3 sequence is 14 residues long. Germline CDR1 reads SGHDN; CDR2 reads FVKESK. The CDR3 coding sequence is TGTGCCAGCAGCCGCAGGGTGTTTGGGACTGAAGCTTTCTTT. This codes for CASSRRVFGTEAFF.

This chain links TRBV4-3 with TRBJ1-4; D gene unclear. This CDR3 spans 15 amino acids. Trimming pared 4 bases from V and 2 bases from J, leaving 11 bases between. The germline V gene has CDR1 LGHNA and CDR2 YSLEER. CDR3 sequence (DNA): TGCGCCAGCAGCCCAGGTGGCATGACTAATGAAAAACTGTTTTTT. Amino acids: CASSPGGMTNEKLFF.

The chain employs TRBV10-2 and TRBJ1-1; perhaps TRBD1 as D (6 bases). Germline V CDR1 and CDR2: WSHSY, SAAADI. Trimming left V 9 bases short and J 4 bases short, with 15 bases between. The CDR3 contains 13 residues. The CDR3 bases are TGCGCCAGTTCACAAGGGGGAAGCACTGAAGCTTTCTTT. Amino acids: CASSQGGSTEAFF.

The chain employs TRBV4-3 and TRBJ1-1; D not resolved. CDR3 size: 15 residues. The germline V gene has CDR1 LGHNA and CDR2 YSLEER. The ends were cut back, 0 bases at V and 10 bases at J, with 18 bases in the middle. CDR3 in DNA: TGCGCCAGCAGCCAAGAAGCCGCGAGCTCTCGTGGAGCTTTCTTT. Protein sequence: CASSQEAASSRGAFF.

The V and J genes are TRBV5-8 and TRBJ1-6, with D uncertain. Trimming pared 2 bases from V and 1 base from J, leaving 7 bases between. The V gene's germline CDR1 is SGHTS and CDR2 YDEGEE. The CDR3 extends over 15 amino acids. The CDR3 loop is CASSFRGSYNSPLHF. In DNA, the CDR3 is TGTGCCAGCAGCTTCCGCGGATCCTATAATTCACCCCTCCACTTT.